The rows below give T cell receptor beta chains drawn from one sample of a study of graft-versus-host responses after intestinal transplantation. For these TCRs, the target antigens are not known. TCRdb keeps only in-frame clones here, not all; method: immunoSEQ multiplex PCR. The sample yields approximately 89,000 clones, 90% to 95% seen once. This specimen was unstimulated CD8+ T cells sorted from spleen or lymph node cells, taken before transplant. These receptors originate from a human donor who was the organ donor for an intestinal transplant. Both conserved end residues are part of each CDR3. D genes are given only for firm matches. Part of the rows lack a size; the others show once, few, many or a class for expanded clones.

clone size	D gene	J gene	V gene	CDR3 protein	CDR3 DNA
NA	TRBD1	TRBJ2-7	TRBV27	CATYGQGEYEQYF	TGTGCCACCTATGGACAGGGAGAATACGAGCAGTACTTC
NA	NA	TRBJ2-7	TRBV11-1	CASSLRPSSYEQYF	TGTGCCAGCAGCTTAAGGCCTAGCTCCTACGAGCAGTACTTC
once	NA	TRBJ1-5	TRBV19	CASSRGDGNQPQHF	TGTGCCAGTAGTCGGGGGGATGGCAATCAGCCCCAGCATTTT
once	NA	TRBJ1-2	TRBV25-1	CASSATGGNGYTF	TGTGCCAGCAGCGCGACCGGGGGGAATGGCTACACCTTC
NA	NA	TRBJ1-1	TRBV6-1	CASIPRQRNTEAFF	TGTGCCAGCATTCCGCGACAGCGGAACACTGAAGCTTTCTTT
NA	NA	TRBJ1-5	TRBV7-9	CASSPGGQPQHF	TGTGCCAGCAGCCCGGGTGGTCAGCCCCAGCATTTT
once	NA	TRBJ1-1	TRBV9	CASSETALNTEAFF	TGTGCCAGCAGCGAGACAGCGTTGAACACTGAAGCTTTCTTT
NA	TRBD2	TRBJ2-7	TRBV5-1	CASSRSGGSSYEQYF	TGCGCCAGCAGCCGGAGCGGGGGAAGCTCCTACGAGCAGTACTTC
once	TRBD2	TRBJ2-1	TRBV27	CASSWSIAGVPYNEQFF	TGTGCCAGCAGCTGGTCCATAGCGGGGGTCCCCTACAATGAGCAGTTCTTC
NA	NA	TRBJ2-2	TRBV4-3	CASSQEIYETARTGELFF	TGCGCCAGCAGCCAAGAAATCTATGAGACTGCAAGAACCGGGGAGCTGTTTTTT
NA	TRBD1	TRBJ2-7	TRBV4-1	CASSPRGGTGAISSYEQYF	TGCGCCAGCAGCCCCCGGGGAGGGACAGGGGCCATTAGCTCCTACGAGCAGTACTTC
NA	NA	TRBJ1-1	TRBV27	CASSYSTGSATEAFF	TGTGCCAGCAGCTACTCCACCGGGTCGGCCACTGAAGCTTTCTTT
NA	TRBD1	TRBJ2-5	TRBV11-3	CASSFHRGEGETQYF	TGTGCCAGCAGCTTCCACAGGGGAGAGGGAGAGACCCAGTACTTC
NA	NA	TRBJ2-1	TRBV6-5	CASSYSSGNEQFF	TGTGCCAGCAGTTACTCGAGTGGCAATGAGCAGTTCTTC
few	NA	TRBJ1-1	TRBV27	CASSWGGTEAFF	TGTGCCAGCAGTTGGGGGGGGACTGAAGCTTTCTTT
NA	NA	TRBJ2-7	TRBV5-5	CASSLAGGFQSYEQYF	TGTGCCAGCAGCTTGGCCGGAGGCTTCCAATCCTACGAGCAGTACTTC
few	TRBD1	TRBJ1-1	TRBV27	CASRPQGATEAFF	TGTGCCAGCAGACCCCAGGGGGCGACTGAAGCTTTCTTT
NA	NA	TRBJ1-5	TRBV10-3	CAIRSFLYQPQHF	TGTGCCATCAGGAGTTTCTTGTATCAGCCCCAGCATTTT
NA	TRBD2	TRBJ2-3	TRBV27	CASSYGGGSDTQYF	TGTGCCAGCAGTTATGGGGGAGGGTCGGATACGCAGTATTTT